A selection of T cell receptor beta chains follows, all from one sample in a study of STAT3 mutations in large granular lymphocyte leukemia. Here immunoSEQ multiplex PCR was the method, and the copy in TCRdb shows in-frame clones only, minus some. The data contain around 17,000 clones, roughly 81% of them seen just once; the ten biggest clones take up roughly 8.1%. The sequencing sample was made of peripheral blood mononuclear cells. These receptors all stem from a man aged 50 to 59 with T-cell large granular lymphocyte leukemia. Some clones in this sample may be carry-over from other donors' samples. CDR3s include the opening cysteine and the closing phenylalanine or tryptophan. Each record gives: V gene, J gene, clone size, D gene, CDR3 protein, CDR3 DNA. The D gene is left open where the match is weak. Size is omitted from some rows. Given values are once, few, many or a class for expanded clones.

V gene: TRBV4-3; J gene: TRBJ2-7; clone size: .; D gene: TRBD2; CDR3 protein: CASSQVGLAGEGSYEQYF; CDR3 DNA: TGCGCCAGCAGCCAAGTCGGACTAGCGGGAGAGGGCTCCTACGAGCAGTACTTC
V gene: TRBV7-3; J gene: TRBJ2-1; clone size: .; D gene: .; CDR3 protein: CASSFVDGVSYNEQFF; CDR3 DNA: TGTGCCAGCAGCTTCGTCGACGGGGTCTCCTACAATGAGCAGTTCTTC
V gene: TRBV6-5; J gene: TRBJ1-1; clone size: .; D gene: TRBD1; CDR3 protein: CASSLQGTEAFF; CDR3 DNA: TGTGCCAGCAGTTTACAGGGGACTGAAGCTTTCTTT
V gene: TRBV10-1; J gene: TRBJ2-1; clone size: .; D gene: TRBD2; CDR3 protein: CASSELAGGTDEQFF; CDR3 DNA: TGCGCCAGCAGTGAGCTAGCGGGGGGCACCGATGAGCAGTTCTTC
V gene: TRBV5-1; J gene: TRBJ2-1; clone size: .; D gene: .; CDR3 protein: CASSDSGNEQFF; CDR3 DNA: TGCGCCAGCAGTGACAGCGGGAATGAGCAGTTCTTC
V gene: TRBV2; J gene: TRBJ2-2; clone size: .; D gene: .; CDR3 protein: CASSQGVWTGELFF; CDR3 DNA: TGTGCCAGCAGCCAGGGCGTTTGGACCGGGGAGCTGTTTTTT
V gene: TRBV18; J gene: TRBJ1-1; clone size: .; D gene: .; CDR3 protein: CASSPRQVRDTEAFF; CDR3 DNA: TGTGCCAGCTCACCGAGACAGGTTAGGGACACTGAAGCTTTCTTT
V gene: TRBV7-9; J gene: TRBJ2-4; clone size: .; D gene: TRBD1; CDR3 protein: CASSTGQGRDIQYF; CDR3 DNA: TGTGCCAGCAGCACGGGACAGGGGAGGGACATTCAGTACTTC
V gene: TRBV28; J gene: TRBJ2-7; clone size: .; D gene: TRBD2; CDR3 protein: CASTPGLARVYEQYF; CDR3 DNA: TGTGCCAGCACACCGGGACTAGCAAGGGTCTACGAGCAGTACTTC
V gene: TRBV5-5; J gene: TRBJ1-1; clone size: once; D gene: .; CDR3 protein: CASSWAGRDTEAFF; CDR3 DNA: TGTGCCAGCAGTTGGGCAGGCCGGGACACTGAAGCTTTCTTT
V gene: TRBV9; J gene: TRBJ2-3; clone size: .; D gene: .; CDR3 protein: CASSVGEGARTDTQYF; CDR3 DNA: TGTGCCAGCAGCGTAGGGGAGGGGGCAAGGACAGATACGCAGTATTTT
V gene: TRBV6-5; J gene: TRBJ1-1; clone size: .; D gene: .; CDR3 protein: CASTSEGGRTEAFF; CDR3 DNA: TGTGCCAGCACCTCTGAGGGGGGCCGCACTGAAGCTTTCTTT
V gene: TRBV5-1; J gene: TRBJ2-3; clone size: .; D gene: TRBD2; CDR3 protein: CASSLDPSGRRNTDTQYF; CDR3 DNA: TGCGCCAGCAGCTTGGATCCTAGCGGGAGGCGAAACACAGATACGCAGTATTTT
V gene: TRBV12-5; J gene: TRBJ2-7; clone size: .; D gene: .; CDR3 protein: CASGLVAPGRFPYEQYF; CDR3 DNA: TGTGCTAGTGGTTTGGTGGCCCCGGGCAGGTTTCCCTACGAGCAGTACTTC
V gene: TRBV6-1; J gene: TRBJ2-7; clone size: .; D gene: TRBD1; CDR3 protein: CASSERTGIRYEQYF; CDR3 DNA: TGTGCCAGCAGTGAAAGGACAGGGATTCGCTACGAGCAGTACTTC